Shown below are 18 T cell receptor beta chains from a single sample sequenced in a study of blood T cell repertoires in COVID-19. Sequenced by immunoSEQ multiplex PCR; TCRdb stores in-frame clones only, minus some. The repertoire holds 300,000 or so clones, with about nine tenths as singletons. The sample consisted of PBMCs or T cells enriched from blood (not recorded which). The origin of the receptors is a woman aged 25 to 39 who had recovered from COVID-19.

This clone was counted a single time. The rearrangement joins TRBV5-4 to TRBJ2-2, with 8 bases that match TRBD2. There are 16 residues in the CDR3. V shed 2 bases and J 0 bases; nucleotides not matched to a gene: 3. Germline V gene data show CDR1 as SGHNT and CDR2 as YYREEE (reference sequence). CDR3 region: CASSFRGLANTGELFF. The CDR3, as DNA: TGTGCCAGCAGCTTCCGGGGACTAGCGAACACCGGGGAGCTGTTTTTT.

This rearrangement joins TRBV18 to TRBJ1-1; 7 nucleotides align to TRBD1. J was trimmed by 0 bases and V by 4 bases; bases with no gene match: 5. This CDR3 has 15 amino acids. Germline lookup yields CDR1 KGHSH and CDR2 LQKENI. CDR3 loop: CASSLKTGMNTEAFF. The CDR3 DNA follows: TGTGCCAGCTCACTGAAGACAGGGATGAACACTGAAGCTTTCTTT.

This clone has a single count. CDR3 coding DNA: TGCGCCAGCAGTCGACTAGCGGGAGGGCAAGGCAATGAGCAGTTCTTC. This codes for CASSRLAGGQGNEQFF. The chain couples TRBV5-1 to TRBJ2-1; the match to TRBD2 covers 14 bases. The V gene end was trimmed by 5 bases and the J gene end by 6 bases; junction bases not matched to a gene: 7. In germline, CDR1 is SGHRS, CDR2 YFSETQ. The CDR3 has 16 amino acids. Full variable domain (outside the CDR3, taken from reference TRBV5-1 and TRBJ2-1): KAGVTQTPRYLIKTRGQQVTLSCSPISGHRSVSWYQQTPGQGLQFLFEYFSETQRNKGNFPGRFSGRQFSNSRSEMNVSTLELGDSALYLCASSRLAGGQGNEQFFGPGTRLTVL.

V usage is TRBV6-5 and J usage is TRBJ2-7; D may be TRBD2 (6 bases). Per germline, CDR1 MNHEY and CDR2 SVGAGI. V lost 4 bases and J 0 bases, leaving 16 bases between the germline ends. The CDR3 is 16 amino acids. CDR3 loop: CASSSYRRDPSYEQYF. The CDR3 coding sequence is TGTGCCAGCAGTTCCTATCGGAGGGACCCCTCCTACGAGCAGTACTTC.

The chain links TRBV30 to TRBJ1-3, with D perhaps matching TRBD1 (6 bases). CDR1 and CDR2 (germline): GTSNPN, SVGIG (reference sequence). The CDR3 runs 14 residues. The V end was cut by 4 bases, the J end by 2 bases, with 12 bases between. The CDR3: CAWKRRDTGNTIYF. CDR3 bases: TGTGCCTGGAAACGTCGGGACACTGGAAACACCATATATTTT.

The chain couples TRBV7-9 to TRBJ1-4; perhaps TRBD1 as D (5 bases). The CDR3 has 13 residues. Germline V gene sequence: CDR1 SEHNR, CDR2 FQNEAQ (reference sequence). With 8 bases removed from V and 2 bases from J, the gap between germline ends came to 9 bases. CDR3 bases: TGTGCCAGCGGCGGGACCACTAATGAAAAACTGTTTTTT. Translated: CASGGTTNEKLFF.

V and J are TRBV7-2 and TRBJ2-3; maybe TRBD2 (5 bases). The CDR3 is made up of 16 amino acids. The V end was cut by 2 bases, the J end by 6 bases, with 18 bases between. Germline loops: CDR1 SGHTA, CDR2 FQGNSA. The CDR3 DNA sequence: TGTGCCAGCAGCTTATTATGGGTCGAGGGAAAGGATACGCAGTATTTT. Amino acids: CASSLLWVEGKDTQYF.

The V call is TRBV11-2, the J call TRBJ2-7; D perhaps matches TRBD1 (5 bases). Germline loops: CDR1 SGHAT, CDR2 FQNNGV. Trimming stripped 5 bases from V and 1 base from J, with 21 bases between. This CDR3 spans 17 amino acids. The CDR3 region is CASSPRQPALSSYEQYF. DNA of the CDR3: TGTGCCAGCAGCCCCAGACAGCCTGCCCTAAGTTCCTACGAGCAGTACTTC.

The chain uses TRBV14 and TRBJ1-4; no clear D gene. The length of the CDR3 is 13 residues. Trimming took 1 base from V and 7 from J, leaving 7 bases between them. Looked up from germline, CDR1 is SGHDN and CDR2 is FVKESK. The DNA of the CDR3 is TGTGCCAGCAGCCAAGTACTCGGTGAAAAACTGTTTTTT. Translating gives CASSQVLGEKLFF.

This clone occurred once. V and J are TRBV9 and TRBJ2-1; a possible D gene is TRBD2 (5 bases). V was pared by 3 bases and J by 7 bases, with 14 bases between. Germline V gives CDR1 SGDLS, CDR2 YYNGEE. There are 14 residues in the CDR3. Here the CDR3 reads CASSGMPTTNEQFF. DNA for the CDR3: TGTGCCAGCAGCGGCATGCCGACTACAAATGAGCAGTTCTTC.

The chain links TRBV28 to TRBJ2-1, with TRBD2 matching over 12 bases. CDR1 and CDR2 from the germline V gene are MDHEN and SYDVKM. With V trimmed by 6 bases and J by 12 bases, 6 bases remained unmatched. The CDR3 consists of 13 residues. The CDR3 spells CASSRQTSGGQFF. The DNA of the CDR3 is TGTGCCAGCAGCCGACAGACTAGCGGGGGGCAGTTCTTC.

The chain joins TRBV7-2 to TRBJ2-7, with D perhaps matching TRBD2 (5 bases). This CDR3 has 14 amino acids. V shed 1 base and J shed 0 bases, with 7 bases lying between them. The germline CDR1 and CDR2 sequences are SGHTA and FQGNSA. The CDR3 reads CASSLDSVSYEQYF. The DNA for the CDR3 is TGTGCCAGCAGCTTAGATAGCGTCTCCTACGAGCAGTACTTC.

CDR3 in DNA: TGTGCCAGCAGCTTTTCCGGGACAGGGGTTGCCGGGGAGCTGTTTTTT. It is translated as CASSFSGTGVAGELFF. The V and J genes are TRBV7-3 and TRBJ2-2, with TRBD1 matching over 10 bases. Trimming at V came to 3 bases and at J to 6 bases, leaving 7 bases not matched to a gene. The CDR3 covers 16 residues. Germline assignment: CDR1 SGHTA and CDR2 FQGTGA.

This clone appeared a single time. CDR3 residues: CASSPATSGRDEQYF. Written as DNA, the CDR3 is TGCGCCAGCAGCCCGGCGACTAGCGGGAGGGACGAGCAGTACTTC. The chain combines TRBV5-1 with TRBJ2-7, with TRBD2 matching over 14 bases. J lost 5 bases, V lost 4 bases, and 5 bases had no gene match. The CDR3 covers 15 residues. CDR1 SGHRS and CDR2 YFSETQ come from the germline V gene.

This clone showed up just a few times. The V and J genes are TRBV28 and TRBJ2-7, with D possibly being TRBD1 (6 bases). V was clipped by 5 bases and J by 0 bases, with 17 bases between them. CDR1 is MDHEN and CDR2 is SYDVKM in the germline V gene. The CDR3 runs to 16 residues. CDR3 sequence: CASSPNRASGSYEQYF. DNA of the CDR3: TGTGCCAGCAGTCCAAACAGGGCTTCAGGCTCCTACGAGCAGTACTTC.

The chain is built from TRBV7-2 and TRBJ2-7; D uncertain. CDR3 length equals 12 residues. Trimming took 2 bases from V and 4 from J, leaving 6 bases between them. Germline V gene sequence: CDR1 SGHTA, CDR2 FQGNSA. The CDR3 sequence: CASSLSRYEQYF. Here the CDR3 DNA reads TGTGCCAGCAGCTTATCCCGGTACGAGCAGTACTTC.

On this clone itself: Within the sample, other DNA sequences also encode this same CDR3. The rearrangement joins TRBV28 to TRBJ1-5; tentatively, D is TRBD1 (6 bases). In germline, CDR1 is MDHEN, CDR2 SYDVKM. V was pared by 5 bases and J by 9 bases, with 11 bases between. CDR3 length equals 12 residues. The CDR3, as DNA: TGTGCCAGCAGTCTCCCCAGGGGGCCCCAGCATTTT. This codes for CASSLPRGPQHF.

This chain joins TRBV28 and TRBJ1-2; TRBD1 agrees at 8 bases. This CDR3 has 17 amino acids. Germline V gene lookup returns CDR1 MDHEN and CDR2 SYDVKM. V dropped 5 bases and J dropped 0; count of bases not matched to a gene: 11. The CDR3 nucleotides read TGTGCCAGCAGTCTCACCGGACAGGGCAAAGCTAACTATGGCTACACCTTC. Amino acids: CASSLTGQGKANYGYTF.